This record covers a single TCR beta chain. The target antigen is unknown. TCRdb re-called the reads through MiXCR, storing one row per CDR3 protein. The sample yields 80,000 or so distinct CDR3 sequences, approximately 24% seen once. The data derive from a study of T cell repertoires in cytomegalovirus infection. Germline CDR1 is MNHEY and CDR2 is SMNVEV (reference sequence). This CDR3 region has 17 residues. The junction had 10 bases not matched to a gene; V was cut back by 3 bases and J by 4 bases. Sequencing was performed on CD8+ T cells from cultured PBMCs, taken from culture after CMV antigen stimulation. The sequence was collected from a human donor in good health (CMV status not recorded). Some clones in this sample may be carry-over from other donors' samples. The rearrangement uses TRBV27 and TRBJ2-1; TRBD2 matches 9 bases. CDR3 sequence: CASSFRTAGGDYNEQFF. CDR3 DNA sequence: TGTGCCAGCAGTTTCAGGACTGCGGGGGGGGATTACAATGAGCAGTTCTTC.